These 28 T cell receptor beta chains were all obtained from the same sample, sequenced in a study of neurological immune-mediated disorders (dated by TCRdb to about 2019). The meaning of the sample's time point label: technical triplicate 3. Receptor amplification or capture employed 5' RACE. The sequencer listed for this sample is Illumina HiSeq 2500. TCRdb reworked the public reads: Q25 trimming with fastp, MiXCR clone assembly, productive beta chains retained. Rows are combined by CDR3 protein, so each entry shows the most common genes and DNA. The sample records tens of thousands of distinct CDR3 sequences, 20% to 25% of which are singletons. About 4.5% of the sample lies in the top ten. The sample taken for sequencing was PBMCs. These receptors came from a man between 60 and 75 years old with HTLV-1-associated myelopathy (HAM/TSP).

The V gene is TRBV5-1, the J gene TRBJ1-1; the D is unclear. With 0 bases removed from V and 3 bases from J, the gap between germline ends came to 6 bases. This CDR3 is 13 amino acids long. CDR1 SGHRS and CDR2 YFSETQ come from the germline V gene. Written as DNA, the CDR3 is TGCGCCAGCAGCTTGGGAGAGTACACTGAAGCTTTCTTT. This encodes CASSLGEYTEAFF. Looking up the rest from reference TRBV5-1 and TRBJ1-1 gives the full variable domain: KAGVTQTPRYLIKTRGQQVTLSCSPISGHRSVSWYQQTPGQGLQFLFEYFSETQRNKGNFPGRFSGRQFSNSRSEMNVSTLELGDSALYLCASSLGEYTEAFFGQGTRLTVV.

This clonotype was detected many times. This sequence joins TRBV5-6 and TRBJ2-5, with D possibly TRBD2 on 6 matching bases. V was cut by 2 bases and J by 3 bases, with 8 bases left in between. Per germline, CDR1 SGHDT and CDR2 YYEEEE. This CDR3 has 13 residues. Here the CDR3 reads CASSFVAEETQYF. The CDR3 DNA follows: TGTGCCAGCAGCTTCGTAGCGGAAGAGACCCAGTACTTC.

This clonotype showed up many times. The chain links TRBV29-1 to TRBJ2-3, with D maybe TRBD2 (5 bases). Trimming removed 6 bases from V and 0 bases from J, with 13 bases in between. Germline V lookup: CDR1 SQVTM, CDR2 ANQGSEA. CDR3 length: 14 amino acids. In DNA form, the CDR3 reads TGCAGCGTCGGAGCTGGCGGGAGCACAGATACGCAGTATTTT. This translates into CSVGAGGSTDTQYF.

This rearrangement joins TRBV7-3 to TRBJ2-3, with a possible D match to TRBD2 (5 bases). Germline CDR1 reads SGHTA; CDR2 reads FQGTGA. CDR3 length: 19 residues. V lost 9 bases and J 1 base, leaving 29 bases between the germline ends. The CDR3 region has the DNA TGTGCCAGAAGCCACCTGGGTAGAGGGAGTATCCACGGCACAGATACGCAGTATTTT. Encoded protein: CARSHLGRGSIHGTDTQYF. Based on the CDR3 plus reference TRBV7-3 and TRBJ2-3, the full variable domain is GAGVSQTPSNKVTEKGKYVELRCDPISGHTALYWYRQSLGQGPEFLIYFQGTGAADDSGLPNDRFFAVRPEGSVSTLKIQRTERGDSAVYLCARSHLGRGSIHGTDTQYFGPGTRLTVL.

V and J are TRBV7-2 and TRBJ2-7; D is undetermined. This CDR3 has 13 amino acids. The V and J ends lost 5 bases and 7 bases respectively, with 15 bases between them. CDR1 and CDR2 from the germline V gene are SGHTA and FQGNSA. The CDR3 nucleotides read TGTGCCAGCAGCAAAAAAATAGGAGTAGAGCAGTACTTC. Amino acid sequence: CASSKKIGVEQYF.

This clonotype was picked up many times. The chain has TRBV28 and TRBJ2-7; 7 bases fit TRBD2. Germline CDR1 and CDR2: MDHEN and SYDVKM. Germline trimming cut 3 bases from V and 4 bases from J; bases unmatched to any gene: 9. The CDR3 totals 15 residues. The CDR3 region has the DNA TGTGCCAGCAGTTTCCCGGGAGGAAACCCTTACGAGCAGTACTTC. It encodes CASSFPGGNPYEQYF.

In its sample, this clonotype was seen many times. The chain recombines TRBV7-2 with TRBJ1-5; D gene ambiguous. Trimming removed 4 bases at V and 3 bases at J, with 4 bases between. The germline V gene has CDR1 SGHTA and CDR2 FQGNSA. The CDR3 consists of 12 residues. The CDR3 bases are TGTGCCAGCAGCTCAAACAATCAGCCCCAGCATTTT. Protein product: CASSSNNQPQHF.

This clonotype was seen repeatedly, ten times or more. The chain links TRBV2 to TRBJ2-5; D may correspond to TRBD1 or TRBD2 (6 bases each). The CDR3 contains 15 residues. Trimming shortened V by 4 bases and J by 5 bases, and 17 bases separated the two germline ends. Germline values: CDR1 SNHLY, CDR2 FYNNEI. The CDR3 bases are TGTGCCAGCAGTGGAAACCGGGGGCGTGGGGAGACCCAGTACTTC. It specifies CASSGNRGRGETQYF.

This clonotype has more than one count but fewer than ten. The genes are TRBV6-6 and TRBJ2-4; D gene unclear. V lost 5 bases, J lost 7 bases, and 9 bases lay in between. This CDR3 is built from 12 residues. The germline V gene has CDR1 MNHNY and CDR2 SVGAGI (reference sequence). The CDR3 loop is CASSAGINIQYF. DNA for the CDR3: TGTGCCAGCAGTGCCGGCATTAACATTCAGTACTTC.

In this sample, this clonotype turned up many times. The chain couples TRBV7-2 to TRBJ2-3; D unresolved. V shed 2 bases and J shed 5 bases, with 5 bases lying between them. The germline CDR1 and CDR2 sequences are SGHTA and FQGNSA. The CDR3 length is 12 residues. CDR3: CASSLTRDTQYF. CDR3 nucleotide sequence: TGTGCCAGCAGCTTAACGAGAGATACGCAGTATTTT.

The rearrangement uses TRBV19 and TRBJ1-1; 9 bases are shared with TRBD1. V was clipped by 5 bases and J by 5 bases; unmatched bases: 3. Germline V gene lookup returns CDR1 LNHDA and CDR2 SQIVND (reference sequence). This CDR3 is 13 amino acids long. The CDR3 region has the DNA TGTGCCAGTAGTGCGGACAGGGGAACTGAAGCTTTCTTT. Encoded protein: CASSADRGTEAFF. Full variable domain (missing parts from reference TRBV19 and TRBJ1-1): DGGITQSPKYLFRKEGQNVTLSCEQNLNHDAMYWYRQDPGQGLRLIYYSQIVNDFQKGDIAEGYSVSREKKESFPLTVTSAQKNPTAFYLCASSADRGTEAFFGQGTRLTVV.

The CDR3 nucleotides are TGCAGCGTTGAAAACTTGTACAATGAGCAGTTCTTC. Residues: CSVENLYNEQFF. The gene calls are TRBV29-1 and TRBJ2-1; no definite D call. This CDR3 comprises 12 residues. V lost 2 bases to trimming and J lost 4 bases, with 6 bases between them. CDR1 and CDR2 from the germline V gene are SQVTM and ANQGSEA.

This clonotype was seen repeatedly, ten times or more. The J gene is TRBJ2-2, the V gene TRBV3-1; the D gene is possibly TRBD2 (5 bases). The germline V gene encodes CDR1 LGHDT and CDR2 YNNKEL (reference sequence). With 0 bases removed from V and 5 bases from J, the gap between germline ends came to 16 bases. CDR3 size: 17 residues. Written as DNA, the CDR3 is TGTGCCAGCAGCCAAGATTCGGGGAGTCCAATGACCGGGGAGCTGTTTTTT. Encoded protein: CASSQDSGSPMTGELFF. Variable domain in full (rest from reference TRBV3-1 and TRBJ2-2): DTAVSQTPKYLVTQMGNDKSIKCEQNLGHDTMYWYKQDSKKFLKIMFSYNNKELIINETVPNRFSPKSPDKAHLNLHINSLELGDSAVYFCASSQDSGSPMTGELFFGEGSRLTVL.

This clonotype was seen repeatedly, ten times or more. The chain has TRBV24-1 and TRBJ1-6; D ambiguous. Germline CDR1 and CDR2: KGHDR and SFDVKD. V dropped 4 bases and J dropped 13 bases, with 13 bases sitting between them. The CDR3 covers 13 residues. CDR3 residues: CATSEDPGPPLHF. Written as DNA, the CDR3 is TGTGCCACCAGTGAGGACCCGGGCCCTCCCCTCCACTTT.

V and J are TRBV5-5 and TRBJ2-1; unclear D gene. Trimming left V 7 bases short and J 8 bases short, with 22 bases between. Germline CDR1 is SGHKS and CDR2 is YYEKEE (reference sequence). This CDR3 is 15 amino acids long. The CDR3 loop is CASPVSGSGGDEQFF. As DNA, the CDR3 is TGTGCCAGCCCTGTGTCGGGTTCGGGTGGCGATGAGCAGTTCTTC. Variable domain in full (rest from reference TRBV5-5 and TRBJ2-1): DAGVTQSPTHLIKTRGQQVTLRCSPISGHKSVSWYQQVLGQGPQFIFQYYEKEERGRGNFPDRFSARQFPNYSSELNVNALLLGDSALYLCASPVSGSGGDEQFFGPGTRLTVL.

This clonotype came up many times. The rearrangement links TRBV5-1 to TRBJ2-7; D is unclear. The germline CDR1 and CDR2 sequences are SGHRS and YFSETQ. This CDR3 spans 12 amino acids. Deletions cut 0 bases from V and 5 bases from J, with 6 bases between. DNA for the CDR3: TGCGCCAGCAGCTTGGAATTCGACGAGCAGTACTTC. This codes for CASSLEFDEQYF.

There are many counts of this clonotype. The rearrangement links TRBV6-1 to TRBJ1-2; no definite D call. The CDR3 is 13 amino acids. Germline CDR1 and CDR2: MNHNS and SASEGT. V lost 4 bases and J 3 bases, leaving 9 bases between the germline ends. The CDR3: CASSGEWDYGYTF. CDR3 in DNA: TGTGCCAGCAGTGGGGAGTGGGACTATGGCTACACCTTC.

A word on this clonotype: This may come from a read error, since a much larger clone is one base off. The chain employs TRBV13 and TRBJ2-7, with TRBD2 identical over 12 bases. Germline CDR1 reads PRHDT; CDR2 reads FYEKMQ (reference sequence). V lost 5 bases, J lost 5 bases, and 7 bases stayed unmatched. This CDR3 contains 15 residues. DNA for the CDR3: TGTGCCAGCAGCCCCTGGACTAGCGGGACGGACGAGCAGTACTTC. It is translated as CASSPWTSGTDEQYF.

Many counts were recorded for this clonotype. J is TRBJ2-3 and V is TRBV3-1; 8 bases line up with TRBD2. The CDR3 totals 18 residues. Germline V gives CDR1 LGHDT, CDR2 YNNKEL (reference sequence). V was clipped by 1 base and J by 3 bases; unmatched bases: 12. In DNA form, the CDR3 reads TGTGCCAGCAGCCAAGTTTGGGCGGGAGGTCATGGTACAGATACGCAGTATTTT. Its protein product is CASSQVWAGGHGTDTQYF.

This clonotype was recorded at least ten times. The chain couples TRBV3-1 to TRBJ2-5; 11 bases are a match to TRBD2. This CDR3 spans 15 amino acids. Germline V lookup: CDR1 LGHDT, CDR2 YNNKEL (reference sequence). J was trimmed by 3 bases and V by 4 bases; bases with no gene match: 4. The CDR3 is CASSRPGLAEETQYF. The CDR3 DNA sequence: TGTGCCAGCAGCCGACCGGGACTAGCGGAAGAGACCCAGTACTTC.

This clonotype was counted ten times or more. The V gene is TRBV5-1, the J gene TRBJ2-3, with D hard to call. The CDR3 is 16 amino acids. V was pared by 2 bases and J by 0 bases, with 13 bases between. The germline CDR1 and CDR2 sequences are SGHRS and YFSETQ. The CDR3 is CASSFQPWGSTDTQYF. CDR3 DNA: TGCGCCAGCAGCTTCCAACCTTGGGGAAGCACAGATACGCAGTATTTT.

This clonotype was seen ten or more times. V gene TRBV10-3 combines with J gene TRBJ2-2; D ambiguous. The CDR3 contains 13 residues. CDR1 ENHRY and CDR2 SYGVKD come from the germline V gene. The ends were cut back, 10 bases at V and 7 bases at J, with 16 bases in the middle. CDR3 bases: TGTGCCACGCTTGACGGGCCGGGCGGGGAGCTGTTTTTT. It codes for CATLDGPGGELFF.

The chain recombines TRBV7-2 with TRBJ1-2, with D possibly matching TRBD1 (6 bases). This CDR3 contains 15 residues. V dropped 0 bases and J dropped 7 bases, with 15 bases sitting between them. The germline V gene has CDR1 SGHTA and CDR2 FQGNSA. In nucleotides, the CDR3 is TGTGCCAGCAGCTTAGCGGGGGGCGCAAAACGTGGCTACACCTTC. It specifies CASSLAGGAKRGYTF.

The chain has TRBV6-6 and TRBJ2-7; D gene unclear. CDR3 length: 11 residues. Germline V gene lookup returns CDR1 MNHNY and CDR2 SVGAGI (reference sequence). Trimming shortened V by 5 bases and J by 7 bases, and 9 bases separated the two germline ends. CDR3 DNA sequence: TGTGCCAGCAGTGCCCCAGATGAGCAGTACTTC. This translates into CASSAPDEQYF.

This clonotype was counted ten times or more. V is TRBV27 and J is TRBJ2-1; TRBD2 might be the D (5 bases). Trimming removed 5 bases at V and 7 bases at J, with 15 bases between. The germline gives CDR1 MNHEY, CDR2 SMNVEV (reference sequence). The CDR3 totals 14 residues. CDR3 nucleotides: TGTGCCAGCAGTCCCCTTGGACTGAGGAATGAGCAGTTCTTC. Translation gives CASSPLGLRNEQFF.

This clonotype was seen at least ten times. The rearrangement uses TRBV5-1 and TRBJ2-7; TRBD2 agrees at 8 bases. Germline assignment: CDR1 SGHRS and CDR2 YFSETQ. The CDR3 spans 14 residues. Trimming at V came to 4 bases and at J to 3 bases, leaving 6 bases not matched to a gene. The CDR3 nucleotides are TGCGCCAGCAGCCCAGGACTAGCATACTACGAGCAGTACTTC. Protein: CASSPGLAYYEQYF.

This clonotype appeared many times. The chain carries TRBV27 and TRBJ2-5; the D gene is possibly TRBD1 (6 bases). This CDR3 is built from 14 residues. V was cut by 4 bases and J by 7 bases, with 16 bases left in between. Germline V gene lookup returns CDR1 MNHEY and CDR2 SMNVEV (reference sequence). CDR3 DNA: TGTGCCAGCAGTTCGTGGACAGCTTTGGGGACCCAGTACTTC. It encodes CASSSWTALGTQYF.

This clonotype was seen at least ten times. This CDR3 is CAISEGGQGAYQPQHF. The CDR3 DNA is TGTGCCATCAGTGAGGGGGGACAGGGGGCCTATCAGCCCCAGCATTTT. The chain links TRBV10-3 to TRBJ1-5, with 12 bases aligning to TRBD1. Trimming removed 2 bases from V and 5 bases from J; junction bases left unmatched: 4. Germline values: CDR1 ENHRY, CDR2 SYGVKD. This CDR3 contains 16 residues.